These 3 T cell receptor beta chains were all obtained from the same sample, sequenced in a study of blood T cell repertoires in COVID-19. Some clones are missing from TCRdb's copy, which holds only in-frame ones; the method was immunoSEQ multiplex PCR. The table records 250,000 or so clones, about 80% of them present only once. Sequenced sample: PBMCs or T cells enriched from blood (not recorded which). The receptors stem from a man aged 45-60 years who had recovered from COVID-19.

CDR3 coding DNA: TGTGCCAGCAGCTCTCAGGGGGGACCTAACTATGGCTACACCTTC. The encoded protein is CASSSQGGPNYGYTF. The rearrangement joins TRBV7-8 to TRBJ1-2; 7 bases fit TRBD1. The V gene end was trimmed by 4 bases and the J gene end by 0 bases; junction bases not matched to a gene: 5. This CDR3 is built from 15 residues. CDR1 is SGHVS and CDR2 is FQNEAQ in the germline V gene.

The chain has TRBV11-2 and TRBJ2-7; D is possibly TRBD1 (8 bases). Per the germline V gene, CDR1 is SGHAT and CDR2 is FQNNGV. This CDR3 region has 14 residues. With 4 bases removed from V and 6 bases from J, the gap between germline ends came to 16 bases. The CDR3 DNA is TGTGCCAGCAGCTCAAACAGGGGGGGAGTCGAGCAGTACTTC. It specifies CASSSNRGGVEQYF.

The rearrangement links TRBV7-9 to TRBJ2-3; D is undetermined. The CDR3 has 11 residues. Looked up from germline, CDR1 is SEHNR and CDR2 is FQNEAQ (reference sequence). V shed 5 bases and J shed 6 bases, with 6 bases lying between them. Here the CDR3 reads CASSPADTQYF. The CDR3 coding sequence is TGTGCCAGCAGCCCCGCGGATACGCAGTATTTT.